The 22 T cell receptor beta chains below come from one sample, sequenced in a study of graft-versus-host responses after intestinal transplantation. Repertoires were generated with immunoSEQ multiplex PCR, while TCRdb's copy carries only in-frame clones and drops some. This sample carries tens of thousands of clones, roughly 95% of them seen once, and the ten largest clones take about 0.49%. The sequences come from PBMCs, collected 156 days after intestinal transplant. These receptors originate from a human patient who received an intestinal transplant, so some T cells may come from the graft donor.

The chain links TRBV6-5 to TRBJ2-7, with 7 bases lining up with TRBD1. Per the germline V gene, CDR1 is MNHEY and CDR2 is SVGAGI. V was clipped by 5 bases and J by 3 bases; unmatched bases: 7. The CDR3 length is 14 residues. CDR3 sequence reads: CASSPGQTLYEQYF. The CDR3, as DNA: TGTGCCAGCAGTCCGGGACAGACCCTCTACGAGCAGTACTTC.

The chain links TRBV7-9 to TRBJ2-2; D ambiguous. The CDR3 extends over 16 amino acids. Trimming cost V 0 bases and J 6 bases, with 14 bases left between them. The germline V gene has CDR1 SEHNR and CDR2 FQNEAQ (reference sequence). The CDR3 region is CASSLAGSVWPGELFF. Written as DNA, the CDR3 is TGTGCCAGCAGCTTAGCGGGCAGCGTTTGGCCCGGGGAGCTGTTTTTT.

CDR3 nucleotide sequence: TGTGCCAGCAGTTTAGGTGGGATCCAGCCCCAGCATTTT. Translation gives CASSLGGIQPQHF. The J gene is TRBJ1-5, the V gene TRBV28, with no clear D. V was clipped by 2 bases and J by 7 bases, with 9 bases between them. This CDR3 has 13 residues. Germline values: CDR1 MDHEN, CDR2 SYDVKM.

The chain recombines TRBV19 with TRBJ2-7; 8 bases agree with TRBD2. The CDR3 length is 16 residues. CDR1 and CDR2 from the germline V gene are LNHDA and SQIVND (reference sequence). V gave up 8 bases and J gave up 2 bases; unmatched junction bases: 14. The CDR3 is CASSTPGLEIPYEQYF. CDR3 in DNA: TGTGCCAGTTCCACGCCGGGACTAGAGATCCCCTACGAGCAGTACTTC.

The chain uses TRBV11-2 and TRBJ2-1, with TRBD1 matching 9 bases. Germline-derived CDR1 and CDR2 are SGHAT and FQNNGV. The CDR3 length is 19 residues. Trimming at V came to 5 bases and at J to 1 base, leaving 15 bases not matched to a gene. CDR3 residues: CASSVTGGSPLRSYNEQFF. Written as DNA, the CDR3 is TGTGCCAGCAGCGTAACAGGGGGCTCTCCCCTCAGATCCTACAATGAGCAGTTCTTC.

This chain connects TRBV11-3 to TRBJ2-1; TRBD2 aligns across 7 bases. Germline assignment: CDR1 SGHNT and CDR2 YENEEA. Unmatched junction bases numbered 5, after V lost 1 base and J lost 5 bases. The CDR3 runs to 15 residues. The CDR3 region is CASSLVGGRDNEQFF. CDR3 DNA: TGTGCCAGCAGCTTAGTGGGCGGGAGAGACAATGAGCAGTTCTTC.

V is TRBV30 and J is TRBJ1-1, with 8 positions matching TRBD1. Germline trimming cut 2 bases from V and 1 base from J; bases unmatched to any gene: 3. The CDR3 is 14 residues long. The germline V gene has CDR1 GTSNPN and CDR2 SVGIG (reference sequence). The CDR3 sequence: CAWSPGQGNTEAFF. For the CDR3, the DNA is TGTGCCTGGAGTCCAGGACAGGGGAACACTGAAGCTTTCTTT.

The V call is TRBV21-1, the J call TRBJ1-6; the table's TRBD1 call for D was not verified on the DNA. TRBV21-1 is described as a pseudogene. The CDR3 totals 19 residues. The CDR3 here is CASSKEGTGGWSYNSPLHF. The CDR3, as DNA: TGTGCCAGCAGCAAAGAAGGGACAGGGGGCTGGTCCTATAATTCACCCCTCCACTTT.

The chain employs TRBV29-1 and TRBJ2-7; possibly TRBD1 for D (6 bases). V was trimmed by 7 bases and J by 7 bases, leaving 17 bases between them. This CDR3 contains 12 residues. CDR1 and CDR2 from the germline V gene are SQVTM and ANQGSEA. The CDR3 region has the DNA TGCAGCGCCTTTGGACAGCCAGGGGAGCAGTACTTC. Translating gives CSAFGQPGEQYF.

The chain recombines TRBV18 with TRBJ1-6, with 9 bases matching TRBD1. This CDR3 contains 16 residues. The trim removed 1 base at V and 8 bases at J, leaving 6 bases unmatched. Germline CDR1 is KGHSH and CDR2 is LQKENI. The CDR3 here is CASSPRGTGSDSPLHF. As DNA, the CDR3 is TGTGCCAGCTCACCACGTGGGACAGGGAGCGATTCACCCCTCCACTTT.

V usage is TRBV4-2 and J usage is TRBJ1-2; no firm D call. Trimming took 0 bases from V and 1 from J, leaving 9 bases between them. The CDR3 is 15 residues long. The germline CDR1 and CDR2 sequences are LGHNA and YNFKEQ. CDR3 DNA sequence: TGTGCCAGCAGCCAAGATGACAACGGTAACTATGGCTACACCTTC. It yields the protein CASSQDDNGNYGYTF.

V gene TRBV9 combines with J gene TRBJ2-3; D remains unclear. This CDR3 has 13 residues. Between the trimmed V and J ends, which lost 0 bases and 3 bases, there was a span of 5 bases. Germline CDR1 reads SGDLS; CDR2 reads YYNGEE. The CDR3 DNA reads TGTGCCAGCAGCGTAGACCAGACAGATACGCAGTATTTT. This gives the protein CASSVDQTDTQYF.

The chain employs TRBV5-6 and TRBJ1-1; 8 nucleotides align to TRBD1. CDR1 and CDR2 (germline): SGHDT, YYEEEE. The V and J ends lost 4 bases and 6 bases, in that order; junction bases with no gene match: 5. This CDR3 region has 13 residues. The CDR3 DNA sequence: TGTGCCAGCAGCGGAGGGACAGGAGCTGAAGCTTTCTTT. Translation gives CASSGGTGAEAFF.

This chain connects TRBV6-5 to TRBJ1-2; the D gene is possibly TRBD1 (5 bases). CDR1 is MNHEY, CDR2 SVGAGI, per germline. The V end lost 9 bases, the J end lost 2 bases, and 10 bases lay between the germline ends. The CDR3 extends over 12 amino acids. The CDR3 region has the DNA TGTGCCAGGAGGGACGGAAACTATGGCTACACCTTC. It codes for CARRDGNYGYTF.

The J gene is TRBJ1-1, the V gene TRBV27, with D maybe TRBD1 (6 bases). V was cut by 3 bases and J by 1 base, with 9 bases left in between. The CDR3 covers 14 residues. CDR1 and CDR2 from the germline V gene are MNHEY and SMNVEV (reference sequence). The CDR3 nucleotides are TGTGCCAGCAGTTTGGGGGGCCCGAACACTGAAGCTTTCTTT. It codes for CASSLGGPNTEAFF.

The chain links TRBV7-4 to TRBJ1-2; D perhaps matches TRBD1 (5 bases). Germline assignment: CDR1 SGHVT and CDR2 SQSDAQ. CDR3 length: 14 amino acids. V lost 5 bases and J lost 8, with 18 bases in between. This CDR3 reads CASSPIAGFDGYTF. The CDR3 DNA sequence: TGTGCCAGCAGCCCAATTGCAGGGTTTGACGGCTACACCTTC.

The rearrangement uses TRBV27 and TRBJ2-2, with TRBD2 matching 10 bases. Germline lookup yields CDR1 MNHEY and CDR2 SMNVEV (reference sequence). V shed 4 bases, J shed 4 bases, and the junction held 6 bases outside the gene matches. CDR3 length: 16 amino acids. CDR3 loop: CASSSLAGGGTGELFF. DNA for the CDR3: TGTGCCAGCAGTTCCTTAGCGGGAGGCGGCACCGGGGAGCTGTTTTTT.

This chain links TRBV5-1 with TRBJ1-6; possible D gene TRBD1, 5 bases. With 1 base removed from V and 8 bases from J, the gap between germline ends came to 13 bases. CDR1 and CDR2 from the germline V gene are SGHRS and YFSETQ. The CDR3 is made up of 15 amino acids. CDR3 in DNA: TGCGCCAGCAGCTTGCGGGGGAGAGGACATTCACCCCTCCACTTT. As protein: CASSLRGRGHSPLHF.

V and J are TRBV5-1 and TRBJ2-5; a possible D gene is TRBD1 (6 bases). CDR3 length: 15 amino acids. V was clipped by 4 bases and J by 1 base, with 14 bases between them. Germline V gene lookup returns CDR1 SGHRS and CDR2 YFSETQ. The CDR3, as DNA: TGCGCCAGCAGCCCGGACGTGGGGGCCCAAGAGACCCAGTACTTC. Amino acids: CASSPDVGAQETQYF.

The rearrangement joins TRBV21-1 to TRBJ2-2; the DNA was not used to check the table's D call, TRBD2. TRBV21-1 is listed as a pseudogene. The CDR3 is 15 residues long. CDR3 nucleotide sequence: TGTGCCAGCGCTAGGTATCGGGAGGTCACCGGGGAGCTGTTTTTT. This translates into CASARYREVTGELFF.

The count of this clone is one. The chain employs TRBV19 and TRBJ2-6; TRBD2 aligns across 8 bases. The CDR3 sequence is 18 residues long. V shed 10 bases, J shed 1 base, and the junction held 15 bases outside the gene matches. CDR1 is LNHDA and CDR2 is SQIVND in the germline V gene (reference sequence). The CDR3 DNA reads TGTGCCACCTCCCCCCGGGGGGGCGGACCATCTGGGGCCAACGTCCTGACTTTC. Amino acid sequence: CATSPRGGGPSGANVLTF.

The chain combines TRBV6-6 with TRBJ1-3; D is perhaps TRBD1 (6 bases). V lost 7 bases and J lost 7, with 23 bases in between. This CDR3 has 16 amino acids. Per germline, CDR1 MNHNY and CDR2 SVGAGI (reference sequence). Here the CDR3 DNA reads TGTGCCAGCAATTGGGGGAGACAGGCCCTCCGGAACACCATATATTTT. Encoded protein: CASNWGRQALRNTIYF.